This T cell receptor (beta chain) was recovered during a study of multiple sclerosis patients with progressive multifocal leukoencephalopathy. The time point was: roughly 12 months of natalizumab therapy. All patients had prior interferon beta, and all PML patients were female. Produced via immunoSEQ multiplex PCR; TCRdb's table is partial and in-frame only. The sample holds under 30,000 clones, 85% to 90% seen once. Trimming removed 8 bases at V and 6 bases at J, with 17 bases between. Germline CDR1 is MNHEY and CDR2 is SVGAGI. This CDR3 has 13 amino acids. This receptor was taken from a human donor with multiple sclerosis. The gene calls are TRBV6-5 and TRBJ2-7, with D maybe TRBD2 (5 bases). The specimen comprised PBMCs, sampled from a patient treated with natalizumab. CDR3 region: CASSAGPEGEQYF. DNA of the CDR3: TGTGCCAGCTCAGCCGGGCCCGAGGGCGAGCAGTACTTC.